What follows describes a single T cell receptor beta chain. The specificity of this receptor is unknown. It has no much larger one-base neighbor in the sample; base qualities were not kept. These data are taken from a study of cytomegalovirus exposure and HLA in healthy donors (dated by TCRdb to the late 2010s). Study-wide context: In an earlier analysis of 450 to 750 of the donors, 276 Gb of sequence data and some 100 million unique TCR beta sequences from about 179 million T cells were reported. The study aimed to test whether signatures of past pathogen exposure could be identified by cataloging public T cell receptors. All discovery cohort repertoires had been generated using a single sequencing platform. The genetic ancestry cluster associated with self-reported Caucasian donors included roughly 84% of the 398 genotyped donors. Among some 410 genotyped donors of the cohort, an average of about 240,000 unique TCR beta nucleotide sequences were sequenced per donor, around a sixth of them non-productive. HLA typing included class I and class II loci at four-digit resolution. A later analysis re-examined previously published TCR beta repertoires from just over 650 donors and added high-resolution HLA genotyping to investigate patterns of TCR occurrence. Along with the approximately 700-subject first cohort, a separate validation cohort of over a hundred different subjects was used. An early release covering roughly 600 HLA-typed donors comprised roughly 300 gigabases of sequencing data and 85 million to 100 million unique TCR sequences. Five DR-DQ haplotypes were treated as single units for association and clustering because of strong linkage in the cohort. Alongside the repertoire data, information on donor age, sex, ethnicity and CMV serostatus was compiled. Genome-wide SNP genotypes for about three fifths of the 666 donors were used in a later genetic analysis, which treated that subset as a discovery cohort. The T cell repertoires of several hundred subjects were profiled by immunosequencing and related to cytomegalovirus serostatus. An earlier analysis of 450 to 750 of the donors used high-throughput TCR beta sequencing to judge whether each TCR beta V gene segment behaved as functional or pseudogenic. High-throughput TCR immunosequencing, statistical association of individual TCRs with disease status, and machine learning were combined to predict cytomegalovirus infection status. The later analysis used no new phenotypic data to find candidate immune exposures, relying instead on TCR beta sequences and their occurrence across donors. Typing coverage varied by locus: roughly 620-630 donors for A, B, C, DRB1 and DQB1; roughly 560 for DQA1; more than 600 for DPA1; 450 to 480 for DPB1. Paper-wide results and their limitations: Because counts were too low, roughly 18 rarely observed V segments, including chromosome 9 orphons, were left out of the earlier analysis of about 620 of the donors. In vitro tests confirmed that three of the cytomegalovirus-associated TCR beta chains recognize cytomegalovirus antigens. In a later analysis, several top co-occurrence clusters were reported to appear linked to parvovirus B19, influenza, CMV and Epstein-Barr virus. Roughly uniform sequencing depth across donors was assumed in presence/absence analyses, although this assumption may not hold. Compared with the approximately 710-donor mean, donors in an Asian-associated ancestry cluster had fewer N-insertions in productive TCRs, according to a later genetic analysis. CMV serostatus was the only immune exposure information available for the cohort. A cluster of highly shared sequence variants was judged likely to represent a technical artifact of the sequencing pipeline. Linkage disequilibrium might explain the correlated functional status among segregating V segments, but an unknown experimental factor could not be ruled out. In a later analysis, HLA-associated TCR beta chains were found to be more clonally expanded and to have lower generation probabilities than equally common non-associated chains. Most TCR sequences were seen in very few donors, while some public TCRs were found in many individuals. In a later analysis, about 16,000 TCR beta sequences were associated with specific HLA alleles at a false discovery rate of 0.05. A further reported finding was that TCR beta sequences accurately predicted the HLA-A and HLA-B alleles for most subjects in the first cohort. Only TCR beta chains were sequenced in this cohort, and the absence of alpha or paired-chain data limited detectable features. The authors suggested that the approach could potentially be extended to other disease states and immunological phenotypes. HLA typing was unavailable for some donors at each locus, so association tests used only the typed subset. Strong co-occurrence of HLA alleles, especially DR and DQ, made assigning TCR associations to individual alleles difficult. According to a later analysis, most CMV-associated TCR beta chains appeared to be HLA-restricted, and the HLA associations seemed to be driven largely by CMV exposure. In both the original and validation cohorts, the classifier was reported to diagnose cytomegalovirus status with high specificity and sensitivity. In an earlier analysis of approximately 600 of the donors, most TCR beta V segments were observed in productive rearrangements about 90% or about 30% of the time, broadly matching IMGT annotations. V-gene and J-gene trimming of TCR beta chains was associated with a missense DCLRE1C variant in a later genetic analysis, and the association was replicated in an independent cohort. In the study, around 150 TCR beta chains were listed as associated with cytomegalovirus. According to a later analysis, TCR association rates differed among HLA loci, with DRB1 alleles showing the most associated TCRs and HLA-C alleles showing the fewest. Some IMGT-functional V segments, including TRBV6-2 and TRBV6-3, could not be distinguished by the 87-base-pair reads and were therefore excluded.

The cohort comprised 550 to 700 healthy bone marrow donors. At the time of sampling, every cohort member was nominally healthy, though immune exposures that went unrecorded were likely present. The donor tested CMV seronegative and was one of the 352 seronegative cohort members. Each donor provided a peripheral blood sample, and peripheral blood mononuclear cells were used for TCR beta sequencing. The Qiagen DNeasy Blood Extraction Kit was used to extract genomic DNA from the blood cell samples. The CDR3 contains 16 residues, cysteine and phenylalanine counted. The read is trimmed to its CDR3 DNA, 48 bases read in frame from base 1. V loses 0 bases of germline sequence and J loses 6 bases, and the interval between the two ends is 14 bases. CDR1 and CDR2, per the germline V gene, are SGHVS and FQNEAQ. The method behind the library was the immunoSEQ multiplex PCR assay. For the multiplex PCR, a mixture combining 60 forward primers for TCR Vbeta segments and 13 reverse primers for TCR Jbeta segments was used. Amplification of the CDR3 region of rearranged TCR beta genes was performed with a multiplex PCR assay on genomic DNA. The amplified TCR beta libraries were sequenced on the Illumina HiSeq System as 87-base-pair reads. Per the original workflow: A later analysis counted around 72 million unique TCR beta chains across the 640 or so repertoires, and roughly 9.9 million of these chains were shared by at least two donors. To remove PCR and sequencing errors, raw reads were error-corrected and collapsed into unique sequences using a nearest-neighbor algorithm that merged closely related sequences. To assign V, D and J gene segments, CDR3 sequences were aligned to IMGT reference sequences. For a sequence to be retained, a match of at least six nucleotides to both a V gene segment and a J gene segment was required. Rearrangements were classified as productive when the CDR3 lacked stop codons and remained in frame with V and J, and all other rearrangements were classified as non-productive. Following IMGT convention, CDR3 was defined as the stretch from the second conserved V-encoded cysteine up to the conserved J-encoded phenylalanine. In an earlier analysis of approximately 590 of the donors, sequences lacking an unambiguous match to a single V gene segment were excluded. In an earlier analysis of 587 of the donors, V segments were called functional above 56.7% productive rearrangements and were called segregating when the between-donor standard deviation exceeded 5%. A statistical classification framework was built for diagnosing cytomegalovirus status from the catalog of TCR beta chain sequences. In a later analysis, V and J genes were assigned by comparing TCR nucleotide sequences against IMGT/GENE-DB human TR gene sequences. A later analysis assigned CDR3 sequences and most-parsimonious VDJ recombination scenarios with the TCRdist pipeline. In a later analysis, every TCR beta chain was defined by the combination of its CDR3 amino acid sequence and its V-gene family, and reads without a unique V-gene family were dropped. A later analysis removed roughly 590 highly shared, low-generation-probability nucleotide sequences to deal with suspected cross-contamination and a sequencing artifact. In a later analysis, a clonal expansion index was calculated for each public chain from normalized within-repertoire ranks of inferred template counts. In a later analysis, generation probabilities were computed using a VDJ recombination model fitted to out-of-frame rearrangements, and the results were checked against IGoR. A later analysis scored TCR-TCR, TCR-HLA and TCR-CMV co-occurrence with hypergeometric tests, applying a repertoire-size bias correction to TCR pairs. In a later analysis, false discovery rates were estimated by permuting HLA or CMV assignments 20 times. A later analysis grouped co-occurring TCRs with DBSCAN, adding TCRdist sequence similarity when clustering within HLA-allele-positive subsets. Co-occurrence clustering excluded repertoires with fewer than 30,000 or more than 120,000 public chains, plus five with anomalous nucleotide sharing. TCRdb retrieved this table from immuneACCESS and kept in-frame rearrangements only. Not all clones are present; in checked studies, unresolved V genes account for under half, and no reason is known for the remainder. The V and J calls and clone size were taken over from that table, and D and trimming were inferred from the DNA. This sample is represented by 120,000 or so clones; around 84% of them were singletons. 1% to 1.5% of the sample lies in the top ten.

The sequence links TRBV7-8 to TRBJ2-2; perhaps TRBD1 is the D gene, with 7 bases matching. The clonotype was recovered from a woman in her twenties or thirties in good health and CMV-seronegative. The specimen was PBMCs. The CDR3: CASSLARGVAPGELFF. The DNA reads as follows: TGTGCCAGCAGCTTAGCCAGGGGGGTGGCTCCCGGGGAGCTGTTTTTT.